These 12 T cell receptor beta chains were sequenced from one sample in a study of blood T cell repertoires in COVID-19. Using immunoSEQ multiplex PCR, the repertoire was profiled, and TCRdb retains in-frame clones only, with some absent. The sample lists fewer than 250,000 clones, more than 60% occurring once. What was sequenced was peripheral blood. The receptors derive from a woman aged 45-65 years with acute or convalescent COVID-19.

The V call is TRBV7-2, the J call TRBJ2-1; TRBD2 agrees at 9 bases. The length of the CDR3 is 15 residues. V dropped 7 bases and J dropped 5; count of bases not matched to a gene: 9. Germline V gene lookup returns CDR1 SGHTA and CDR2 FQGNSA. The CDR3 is CASTPMAGGNNEQFF. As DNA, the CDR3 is TGTGCCAGCACCCCGATGGCGGGGGGGAACAATGAGCAGTTCTTC.

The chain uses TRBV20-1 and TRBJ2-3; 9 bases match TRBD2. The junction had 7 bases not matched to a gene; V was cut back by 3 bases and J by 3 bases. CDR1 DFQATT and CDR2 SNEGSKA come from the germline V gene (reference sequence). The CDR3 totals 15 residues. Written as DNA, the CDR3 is TGCAGTGCTAGTTTGCGGGAGGGCCGGACAGATACGCAGTATTTT. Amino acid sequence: CSASLREGRTDTQYF.

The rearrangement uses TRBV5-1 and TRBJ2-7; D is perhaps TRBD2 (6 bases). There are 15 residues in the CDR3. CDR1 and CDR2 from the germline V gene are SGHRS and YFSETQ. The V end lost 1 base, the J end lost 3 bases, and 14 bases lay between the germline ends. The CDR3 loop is CASSLLGRSGYEQYF. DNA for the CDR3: TGCGCCAGCAGCTTGCTGGGGAGGTCTGGCTACGAGCAGTACTTC.

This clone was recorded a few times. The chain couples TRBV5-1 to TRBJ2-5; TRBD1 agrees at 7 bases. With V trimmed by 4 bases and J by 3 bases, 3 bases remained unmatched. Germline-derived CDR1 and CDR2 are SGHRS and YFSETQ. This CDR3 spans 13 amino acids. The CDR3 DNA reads TGCGCCAGCAGCCCGGGGACAGAAGAGACCCAGTACTTC. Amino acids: CASSPGTEETQYF.

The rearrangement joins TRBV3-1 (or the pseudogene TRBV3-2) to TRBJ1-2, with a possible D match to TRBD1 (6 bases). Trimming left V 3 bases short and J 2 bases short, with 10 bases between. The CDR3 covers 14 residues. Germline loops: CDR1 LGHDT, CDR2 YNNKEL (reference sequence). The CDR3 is CASSHVDRNYGYTF. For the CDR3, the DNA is TGTGCCAGCAGCCATGTCGACAGGAACTATGGCTACACCTTC.

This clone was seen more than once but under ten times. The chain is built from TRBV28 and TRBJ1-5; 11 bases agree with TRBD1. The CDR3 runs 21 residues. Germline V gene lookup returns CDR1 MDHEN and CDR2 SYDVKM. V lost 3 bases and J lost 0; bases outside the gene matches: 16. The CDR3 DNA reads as TGTGCCAGCAGTTTTCCCCCCCCGGGACAGGGGGAGGTTAGTAGCAATCAGCCCCAGCATTTT. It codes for CASSFPPPGQGEVSSNQPQHF. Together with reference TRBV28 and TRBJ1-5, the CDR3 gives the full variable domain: DVKVTQSSRYLVKRTGEKVFLECVQDMDHENMFWYRQDPGLGLRLIYFSYDVKMKEKGDIPEGYSVSREKKERFSLILESASTNQTSMYLCASSFPPPGQGEVSSNQPQHFGDGTRLSIL.

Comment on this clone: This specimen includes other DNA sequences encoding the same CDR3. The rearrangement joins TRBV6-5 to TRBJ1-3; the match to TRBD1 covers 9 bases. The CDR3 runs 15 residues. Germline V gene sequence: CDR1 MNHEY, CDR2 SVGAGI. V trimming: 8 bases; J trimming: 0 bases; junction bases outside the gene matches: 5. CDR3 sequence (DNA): TGTGCCAGCTCTTTGGGACAGGGCTCTGGAAACACCATATATTTT. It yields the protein CASSLGQGSGNTIYF.

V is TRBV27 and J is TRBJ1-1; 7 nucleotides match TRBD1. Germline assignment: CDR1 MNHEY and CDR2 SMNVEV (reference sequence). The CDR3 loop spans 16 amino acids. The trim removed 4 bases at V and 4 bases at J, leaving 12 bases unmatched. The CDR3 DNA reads TGTGCCAGCAGTTGGGGAGCTCCTTACAGGGGCACTGAAGCTTTCTTT. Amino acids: CASSWGAPYRGTEAFF.

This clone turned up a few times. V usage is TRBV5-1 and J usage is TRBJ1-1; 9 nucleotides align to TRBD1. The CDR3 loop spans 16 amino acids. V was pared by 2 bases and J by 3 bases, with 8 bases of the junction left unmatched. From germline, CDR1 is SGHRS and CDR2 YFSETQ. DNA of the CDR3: TGCGCCAGCAGCTTAACAGGGGGCGCCGGGGACACTGAAGCTTTCTTT. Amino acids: CASSLTGGAGDTEAFF.

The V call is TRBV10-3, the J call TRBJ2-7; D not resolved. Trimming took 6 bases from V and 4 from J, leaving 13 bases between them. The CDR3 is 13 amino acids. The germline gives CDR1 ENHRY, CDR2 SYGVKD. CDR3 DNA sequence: TGTGCCATCAGGGCTTCGGGTATGTACGAGCAGTACTTC. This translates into CAIRASGMYEQYF.

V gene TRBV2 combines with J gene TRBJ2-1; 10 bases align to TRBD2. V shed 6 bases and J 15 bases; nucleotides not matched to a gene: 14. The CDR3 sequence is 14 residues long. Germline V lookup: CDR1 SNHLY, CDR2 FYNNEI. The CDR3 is CASRVDSGRRGGFF. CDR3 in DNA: TGTGCCAGCAGGGTGGATAGCGGGAGGCGGGGGGGGTTCTTC. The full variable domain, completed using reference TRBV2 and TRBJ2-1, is EPEVTQTPSHQVTQMGQEVILRCVPISNHLYFYWYRQILGQKVEFLVSFYNNEISEKSEIFDDQFSVERPDGSNFTLKIRSTKLEDSAMYFCASRVDSGRRGGFFGPGTRLTVL.

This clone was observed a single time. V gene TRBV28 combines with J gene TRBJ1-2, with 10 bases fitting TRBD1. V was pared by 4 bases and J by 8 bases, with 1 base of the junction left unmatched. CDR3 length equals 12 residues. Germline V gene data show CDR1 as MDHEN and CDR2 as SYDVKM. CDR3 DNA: TGTGCCAGCAGTTGGGGACAGGGGGGCTACACCTTC. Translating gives CASSWGQGGYTF.